The 10 T cell receptor beta chains below come from one sample, sequenced in a study of CD8 T cells in Susac syndrome. Random hexamers were used to reverse transcribe an amount of roughly 0.45 to 1 ug RNA. TCRdb reprocessed the immunoSEQ multiplex PCR reads with MiXCR, giving one entry per CDR3 protein. The table shows 200,000 or so distinct CDR3 sequences, with approximately 94% occurring only once. Material: CD4+ T cells from PBMCs. The receptors shown here come from a human donor with Susac syndrome.

This chain joins TRBV24-1 and TRBJ2-1; D is unresolved. V was cut by 4 bases and J by 8 bases, with 14 bases left in between. CDR1 and CDR2 (germline): KGHDR, SFDVKD. CDR3 size: 14 residues. For the CDR3, the DNA is TGTGCCACCAGTGACGGAAGAGGTAGGGATGAGCAGTTCTTC. Translation gives CATSDGRGRDEQFF.

The chain combines TRBV21-1 with TRBJ1-6. TRBV21-1 counts as a pseudogene. The CDR3 is 15 residues long. In nucleotides, the CDR3 is TGTGCCAGCAGCAAAGCTACGGCCGGATCTTCACCCCTCCACTTT. Translation gives CASSKATAGSSPLHF.

This clonotype was seen only a few times. The chain couples TRBV5-4 to TRBJ2-1; 8 bases are shared with TRBD2. The J segment lost 8 bases and the V segment lost 3 bases, leaving 4 bases of the junction unmatched. The CDR3 consists of 13 residues. CDR1 is SGHNT and CDR2 is YYREEE in the germline V gene (reference sequence). The CDR3 reads CASSSGLADEQFF. As DNA, the CDR3 is TGTGCCAGCAGCTCTGGACTAGCCGATGAGCAGTTCTTC.

The CDR3 coding sequence is TGCAGCGCCGGACTAGCGACTTACACCGGGGAGCTGTTTTTT. Its translation is CSAGLATYTGELFF. The chain employs TRBV29-1 and TRBJ2-2, with 9 bases that match TRBD2. Trimming at V came to 7 bases and at J to 3 bases, leaving 6 bases not matched to a gene. The germline V gene has CDR1 SQVTM and CDR2 ANQGSEA. This CDR3 spans 14 amino acids.

This chain joins TRBV6-6 and TRBJ2-7; 8 bases agree with TRBD1. Germline assignment: CDR1 MNHNY and CDR2 SVGAGI (reference sequence). Losses at the gene ends were 2 bases for V and 6 bases for J; bases not matched to a gene: 6. There are 14 residues in the CDR3. In nucleotides, the CDR3 is TGTGCCAGCAGTTACGGGACAGGTTCGGGCGAGCAGTACTTC. It specifies CASSYGTGSGEQYF.

This clonotype is a singleton in its sample. The chain carries TRBV20-1 and TRBJ2-7; D is possibly TRBD1 or TRBD2 (5 bases each). The CDR3 extends over 15 amino acids. Trimming pared 6 bases from V and 7 bases from J, leaving 25 bases between. The germline gives CDR1 DFQATT, CDR2 SNEGSKA (reference sequence). The CDR3 sequence is CSAQTGQGERREQYF. CDR3 bases: TGCAGTGCCCAAACGGGTCAGGGTGAAAGGAGGGAGCAGTACTTC.

The V call is TRBV9, the J call TRBJ2-1; 10 nucleotides match TRBD2. Losses at the gene ends were 0 bases for V and 8 bases for J; bases not matched to a gene: 11. The germline V gene encodes CDR1 SGDLS and CDR2 YYNGEE. The length of the CDR3 is 17 residues. This chain's CDR3 is CASSVGSRRSGGDEQFF. The DNA of the CDR3 is TGTGCCAGCAGCGTAGGGTCTCGGAGGAGCGGGGGGGATGAGCAGTTCTTC.

CDR3 coding DNA: TGTGCCAGCAGCTTTGTACAGGGGGCACACACTGAAGCTTTCTTT. This translates into CASSFVQGAHTEAFF. J is TRBJ1-1 and V is TRBV5-6, with TRBD1 matching over 9 bases. The germline gives CDR1 SGHDT, CDR2 YYEEEE. CDR3 length: 15 residues. Losses at the gene ends were 2 bases for V and 3 bases for J; bases not matched to a gene: 5. Variable domain in full (rest from reference TRBV5-6 and TRBJ1-1): DAGVTQSPTHLIKTRGQQVTLRCSPKSGHDTVSWYQQALGQGPQFIFQYYEEEERQRGNFPDRFSGHQFPNYSSELNVNALLLGDSALYLCASSFVQGAHTEAFFGQGTRLTVV.

The chain joins TRBV30 to TRBJ2-3; TRBD2 agrees at 10 bases. The germline V gene has CDR1 GTSNPN and CDR2 SVGIG (reference sequence). V lost 0 bases to trimming and J lost 11 bases; unmatched junction nucleotides: 8. The CDR3 length is 14 residues. CDR3 coding DNA: TGTGCCTGGAGTGTGGGTCAACTAGCGGGACTGCAGTATTTT. Amino acid sequence: CAWSVGQLAGLQYF.

CDR3 region: CATRKGQPSTYEQYF. In nucleotides, the CDR3 is TGTGCCACCAGGAAGGGACAGCCCTCCACCTACGAGCAGTACTTC. This sequence joins TRBV15 and TRBJ2-7; 7 bases fit TRBD1. Germline V lookup: CDR1 LNHNV, CDR2 YYDKDF (reference sequence). This CDR3 comprises 15 residues. V lost 6 bases to trimming and J lost 2 bases; unmatched junction nucleotides: 10.